The rows below give T cell receptor beta chains drawn from one sample of a study of persistence of HIV-infected CD4 T cells. Here immunoSEQ multiplex PCR was the method, and the copy in TCRdb shows in-frame clones only, minus some. The sample holds 25,000 to 35,000 clones; 65% to 90% are singletons and the top ten take just over 0.85%. Their antigen targets remain unknown. Material: CD4+ T cells sorted from PBMCs after approximately 20-hour stimulation, obtained from a patient who received antiretroviral therapy. The receptors here all came from an adult man with HIV who was CMV-seropositive. Both conserved end residues are part of each CDR3. A D gene is named only where the DNA matches it firmly. Clone size is not always given. Where it is, it says once, few, many or a class for expanded clones.

J,V,D,size,CDR3,DNA
TRBJ1-1,TRBV4-2,NA,NA,CASSQGPPDTEAFF,TGTGCCAGCAGCCAAGGTCCACCCGACACTGAAGCTTTCTTT
TRBJ2-3,TRBV19,TRBD2,once,CASRLAGGTGTQYF,TGTGCCAGTCGTCTAGCGGGGGGTACGGGTACGCAGTATTTT
TRBJ1-1,TRBV18,TRBD1,NA,CASSPIGTGVGVNTEAFF,TGTGCCAGCTCACCCATAGGGACAGGGGTTGGCGTGAACACTGAAGCTTTCTTT
TRBJ2-2,TRBV3-1/TRBV3-2,NA,NA,CASSQTHIGELFF,TGTGCCAGCAGCCAGACTCACATCGGGGAGCTGTTTTTT
TRBJ2-2,TRBV18,NA,NA,CASSPQLGGELFF,TGTGCCAGCTCACCACAATTGGGCGGGGAGCTGTTTTTT
TRBJ2-2,TRBV6-2/TRBV6-3,TRBD2,NA,CASSYLPLAGAGTGELFF,TGTGCCAGCAGTTACCTTCCCCTAGCGGGGGCCGGGACCGGGGAGCTGTTTTTT
TRBJ2-3,TRBV6-1,NA,NA,CASSAYRPRHSGDTQYF,TGTGCCAGCAGTGCCTATAGGCCCCGGCACAGTGGGGATACGCAGTATTTT
TRBJ2-2,TRBV5-6,NA,NA,CASSWGSLTGELFF,TGTGCCAGCAGCTGGGGGTCGCTCACCGGGGAGCTGTTTTTT
TRBJ2-3,TRBV9,TRBD1,few,CASSVGVGGPDTQYF,TGTGCCAGCAGCGTAGGTGTAGGGGGCCCAGATACGCAGTATTTT
TRBJ1-4,TRBV28,NA,NA,CASSLRTAGNEKLFF,TGTGCCAGCAGTTTGAGAACAGCTGGTAATGAAAAACTGTTTTTT
TRBJ1-6,TRBV5-1,NA,NA,CASSRNRPTGGSPNSPLHF,TGCGCCAGCAGCCGAAACCGACCAACAGGTGGTTCCCCCAATTCACCCCTCCACTTT
TRBJ2-2,TRBV7-2,NA,NA,CASRDGNTGELFF,TGTGCCAGCAGAGACGGGAACACCGGGGAGCTGTTTTTT
TRBJ2-3,TRBV11-1,NA,NA,CASSLGVADTQYF,TGTGCCAGCAGCTTAGGGGTGGCAGATACGCAGTATTTT
TRBJ2-5,TRBV5-1,NA,NA,CASSGGTVETQYF,TGCGCCAGCAGCGGCGGGACAGTAGAGACCCAGTACTTC
TRBJ1-4,TRBV19,NA,NA,CASSIGGRFSEKLFF,TGTGCCAGTAGTATAGGGGGCAGGTTTTCCGAAAAACTGTTTTTT
TRBJ1-5,TRBV28,TRBD1,few,CAMGDGTEYQPQHF,TGTGCCATGGGGGATGGGACAGAATATCAGCCCCAGCATTTT
TRBJ1-6,TRBV7-9,NA,NA,CASSLAHGGGDSPLHF,TGTGCCAGCAGCTTAGCGCATGGGGGCGGCGATTCACCCCTCCACTTT
TRBJ2-7,TRBV9,NA,NA,CASSVDGGPAYEQYF,TGTGCCAGCAGCGTAGATGGGGGGCCTGCCTACGAGCAGTACTTC
TRBJ1-1,TRBV7-9,NA,once,CAWAGNTEAFF,TGTGCCTGGGCGGGGAACACTGAAGCTTTCTTT
TRBJ1-2,TRBV30,NA,few,CAWRGARGYTF,TGTGCCTGGAGGGGGGCGCGTGGCTACACCTTC
TRBJ2-3,TRBV5-1,NA,few,CASSSAKIGDTQYF,TGCGCCAGCAGCTCAGCCAAAATAGGGGATACGCAGTATTTT
TRBJ2-1,TRBV7-6,NA,NA,CASSLGHNEQFF,TGTGCCAGCAGCTTAGGGCATAATGAGCAGTTCTTC
TRBJ2-2,TRBV7-2,NA,NA,CASSLPRSNTGELFF,TGTGCCAGCAGCTTACCTAGGTCGAACACCGGGGAGCTGTTTTTT
TRBJ2-1,TRBV7-2,TRBD2,NA,CASSKGLAGGRNEQFF,TGTGCCAGCAGCAAGGGACTAGCGGGGGGTAGGAATGAGCAGTTCTTC
TRBJ2-7,TRBV9,NA,NA,CASSVDTVGYEQYF,TGTGCCAGCAGTGTGGATACGGTGGGGTACGAGCAGTACTTC
TRBJ1-2,TRBV7-2,NA,once,CASSLRRGGANYGYTF,TGTGCCAGCAGCTTAAGGAGGGGTGGGGCTAACTATGGCTACACCTTC
TRBJ2-3,TRBV5-4,TRBD1,NA,CASSPPGTGGTDTQYF,TGTGCCAGCAGCCCACCAGGGACAGGGGGCACAGATACGCAGTATTTT
TRBJ1-3,TRBV5-1,NA,NA,CASSLADRPSGNTIYF,TGCGCCAGCAGCTTGGCCGACAGGCCCTCTGGAAACACCATATATTTT
TRBJ1-4,TRBV14,NA,few,CASSQGQKLFF,TGTGCCAGCAGCCAAGGGCAGAAACTGTTTTTT
TRBJ2-1,TRBV18,NA,NA,CASSYSLTEQFF,TGTGCCAGCTCATACAGTCTGACCGAGCAGTTCTTC
TRBJ1-1,TRBV4-1,NA,NA,CASSQDLAEAFF,TGCGCCAGCAGCCAAGATTTGGCTGAAGCTTTCTTT
TRBJ2-7,TRBV28,TRBD1,few,CASSFSLDRLTYEQYF,TGTGCCAGCAGTTTCTCCCTGGACAGGCTAACCTACGAGCAGTACTTC
TRBJ2-3,TRBV4-3,NA,NA,CASSQGQGRGGDTQYF,TGCGCCAGCAGCCAAGGACAGGGGCGGGGGGGAGATACGCAGTATTTT
TRBJ2-3,TRBV27,TRBD2,once,CASSLSAGRADTQYF,TGTGCCAGCAGTTTATCAGCGGGGAGGGCAGATACGCAGTATTTT
TRBJ1-1,TRBV2,NA,NA,CASSPDGLEAFF,TGTGCCAGCAGCCCTGACGGTCTTGAAGCTTTCTTT
TRBJ1-2,TRBV29-1,NA,NA,CSSPPGQSLHGYTF,TGCAGCTCCCCCCCGGGACAAAGTCTTCATGGCTACACCTTC
TRBJ2-3,TRBV9,TRBD1,few,CASSRRYRGQDGTDTQYF,TGTGCCAGCAGCCGCCGGTACAGGGGGCAGGATGGCACAGATACGCAGTATTTT
TRBJ1-1,TRBV11-3,NA,few,CASSLGRLNTEAFF,TGTGCCAGCAGCTTGGGTCGGTTAAACACTGAAGCTTTCTTT
TRBJ1-3,TRBV10-2,TRBD1,NA,CASRGDRGSGNTIYF,TGCGCCAGCAGGGGTGACAGGGGCTCTGGAAACACCATATATTTT
TRBJ1-2,TRBV6-5,TRBD1,few,CASSSGTGGYGYTF,TGTGCCAGCAGTTCCGGGACAGGAGGCTATGGCTACACCTTC